The 22 T cell receptor beta chains below all came from one sample that was sequenced in a study of T cell clones after liver transplantation. Using immunoSEQ multiplex PCR, the repertoire was profiled, and TCRdb retains in-frame clones only, with some absent. Among 85,000 to 130,000 clones listed, 75% to 85% were seen once. The source material was CD4+ T cells from blood, sampled before liver transplant. Every receptor here comes from a human donor who received a liver transplant.

The chain uses TRBV6-1 and TRBJ2-7; D gene ambiguous. CDR1 and CDR2 from the germline V gene are MNHNS and SASEGT. Trimming pared 1 base from V and 3 bases from J, leaving 7 bases between. This CDR3 has 13 amino acids. The CDR3 protein is CASSEGRIYEQYF. The CDR3 coding sequence is TGTGCCAGCAGTGAAGGCCGGATCTACGAGCAGTACTTC.

This clone appeared a single time. The chain has TRBV28 and TRBJ2-7; D perhaps matches TRBD1 (5 bases). The CDR3 is 13 residues long. In germline, CDR1 is MDHEN, CDR2 SYDVKM. The V end was cut by 4 bases, the J end by 1 base, with 8 bases between. The CDR3 region is CASSSGLSYEQYF. The CDR3 nucleotides are TGTGCCAGCAGTTCAGGGTTATCCTACGAGCAGTACTTC.

A few counts support this clone. This rearrangement joins TRBV7-2 to TRBJ1-2; a weak D match, TRBD1 (6 bases). CDR1 is SGHTA, CDR2 FQGNSA, per germline. The CDR3 consists of 14 residues. Deletions cut 6 bases from V and 9 bases from J, with 20 bases between. The CDR3 sequence is CASSPGHGDRRYTF. The CDR3 DNA is TGTGCCAGCAGTCCAGGACACGGCGACAGGCGCTACACCTTC. The full variable domain, completed using reference TRBV7-2 and TRBJ1-2, is GAGVSQSPSNKVTEKGKDVELRCDPISGHTALYWYRQSLGQGLEFLIYFQGNSAPDKSGLPSDRFSAERTGGSVSTLTIQRTQQEDSAVYLCASSPGHGDRRYTFGSGTRLTVV.

The rearrangement joins TRBV16 to TRBJ1-2; TRBD1 aligns across 7 bases. CDR3 length equals 15 residues. The V segment lost 7 bases and the J segment 8 bases; nucleotides outside the gene matches: 16. CDR1 is KGHSY, CDR2 FQNENV, per germline. The CDR3 region has the DNA TGTGCCAGCATCCTAGATAGGACAGGCCCCGTGGGCTACACCTTC. Amino acids: CASILDRTGPVGYTF.

This chain links TRBV6-5 with TRBJ2-2; 11 bases are a match to TRBD1. V lost 3 bases to trimming and J lost 6 bases; unmatched junction nucleotides: 6. The V gene's germline CDR1 is MNHEY and CDR2 SVGAGI. CDR3 length: 16 residues. The CDR3 spells CASSYSPGQGAGELFF. The DNA for the CDR3 is TGTGCCAGCAGTTATTCACCGGGACAGGGGGCCGGGGAGCTGTTTTTT.

The rearrangement links TRBV6-1 to TRBJ2-1, with D maybe TRBD1 (5 bases). This CDR3 contains 17 residues. Trimming stripped 1 base from V and 5 bases from J, with 18 bases between. CDR1 is MNHNS, CDR2 SASEGT, per germline. CDR3 nucleotide sequence: TGTGCCAGCAGTGAAGGGGGCTACAGACAATTACACAATGAGCAGTTCTTC. Translated: CASSEGGYRQLHNEQFF.

J is TRBJ1-2 and V is TRBV6-5, with D hard to call. V was cut by 7 bases and J by 2 bases, with 14 bases left in between. Germline CDR1 reads MNHEY; CDR2 reads SVGAGI. This CDR3 comprises 14 residues. The CDR3 loop reads CASKVGVSNYGYTF. As DNA, the CDR3 is TGTGCCAGCAAGGTCGGAGTCTCCAACTATGGCTACACCTTC.

This chain uses TRBV19 with TRBJ2-1; 7 positions agree with TRBD2. Germline CDR1 reads LNHDA; CDR2 reads SQIVND (reference sequence). Losses at the gene ends were 4 bases for V and 1 base for J; bases not matched to a gene: 19. The CDR3 extends over 20 amino acids. CDR3 bases: TGTGCCAGTAGTACCCGCCGGGGGGTAGGGCTCGACGGGTCCTACAATGAGCAGTTCTTC. This gives the protein CASSTRRGVGLDGSYNEQFF. Based on the CDR3 plus reference TRBV19 and TRBJ2-1, the full variable domain is DGGITQSPKYLFRKEGQNVTLSCEQNLNHDAMYWYRQDPGQGLRLIYYSQIVNDFQKGDIAEGYSVSREKKESFPLTVTSAQKNPTAFYLCASSTRRGVGLDGSYNEQFFGPGTRLTVL.

The chain employs TRBV5-1 and TRBJ1-6; no clear D gene. Trimming removed 4 bases at V and 0 bases at J, with 8 bases between. The CDR3 has 15 amino acids. From germline, CDR1 is SGHRS and CDR2 YFSETQ. The CDR3 spells CASSSQSSYNSPLHF. The DNA of the CDR3 is TGCGCCAGCAGCAGTCAGAGCTCCTATAATTCACCCCTCCACTTT.

The rearrangement links TRBV7-6 to TRBJ2-2, with D tentatively TRBD1 or TRBD2 (6 bases each). Germline CDR1 reads SGHVS; CDR2 reads FNYEAQ. Trimming shortened V by 8 bases and J by 4 bases, and 17 bases separated the two germline ends. The CDR3 is 15 amino acids. CDR3 in DNA: TGTGCCAGCTTGGAGGGGCAGGGGCCCACCGGGGAGCTGTTTTTT. This gives the protein CASLEGQGPTGELFF.

This chain connects TRBV19 to TRBJ1-2; D is possibly TRBD1 (5 bases). The CDR3 length is 16 residues. Deletions cut 4 bases from V and 2 bases from J, with 17 bases between. CDR1 is LNHDA, CDR2 SQIVND, per germline (reference sequence). The CDR3 sequence is CASSRPGGGTNYGYTF. The CDR3 DNA reads as TGTGCCAGTAGTAGACCCGGGGGAGGCACGAACTATGGCTACACCTTC.

The V call is TRBV25-1, the J call TRBJ2-3; weak D call: TRBD2 (6 bases). The CDR3 has 13 residues. Trimming stripped 8 bases from V and 2 bases from J, with 11 bases between. Germline loops: CDR1 MGHDK, CDR2 SYGVNS. CDR3 residues: CASGTFDTDTQYF. DNA for the CDR3: TGTGCCAGCGGGACTTTCGACACAGATACGCAGTATTTT.

This chain connects TRBV30 to TRBJ2-3, with D uncertain. Germline CDR1 reads GTSNPN; CDR2 reads SVGIG (reference sequence). Trimming removed 3 bases at V and 5 bases at J, with 21 bases between. The CDR3 totals 16 residues. For the CDR3, the DNA is TGTGCCTGGAGCTCCGTCGTTCGTACACCTGGAGATACGCAGTATTTT. Translation gives CAWSSVVRTPGDTQYF.

The chain carries TRBV5-4 and TRBJ2-1; no firm D call. V dropped 3 bases and J dropped 4 bases, with 8 bases sitting between them. CDR1 is SGHNT and CDR2 is YYREEE in the germline V gene (reference sequence). This CDR3 has 13 amino acids. CDR3 residues: CASSSPPYNEQFF. CDR3 DNA: TGTGCCAGCAGCTCCCCACCTTACAATGAGCAGTTCTTC.

The chain carries TRBV7-2 and TRBJ1-4, with D possibly TRBD1 on 6 matching bases. The CDR3 contains 16 residues. The ends were cut back, 5 bases at V and 7 bases at J, with 20 bases in the middle. Germline CDR1 SGHTA, CDR2 FQGNSA. The CDR3 coding sequence is TGTGCCAGCAGCCCCTCTCGACAGGCCGGTAGTGAAAAACTGTTTTTT. Its translation: CASSPSRQAGSEKLFF.

This clone was counted a few times. V usage is TRBV5-1 and J usage is TRBJ1-1; no reliable D call. CDR1 is SGHRS, CDR2 YFSETQ, per germline. This CDR3 has 15 residues. V lost 1 base and J lost 0, with 10 bases in between. CDR3 amino acids: CASSLFPDLNTEAFF. The CDR3 DNA sequence: TGCGCCAGCAGCTTGTTCCCCGATCTGAACACTGAAGCTTTCTTT.

This chain joins TRBV15 and TRBJ1-1, with 7 positions matching TRBD1. J was trimmed by 7 bases and V by 3 bases; bases with no gene match: 8. The CDR3 runs to 14 residues. CDR1 and CDR2 (germline): LNHNV, YYDKDF (reference sequence). CDR3 bases: TGTGCCACCAGCAGGGGGGGACAGTGGGATGAAGCTTTCTTT. Encoded protein: CATSRGGQWDEAFF.

The genes are TRBV28 and TRBJ2-4; possible D gene TRBD1, 5 bases. Trimming pared 5 bases from V and 8 bases from J, leaving 16 bases between. Germline V gene sequence: CDR1 MDHEN, CDR2 SYDVKM. The CDR3 loop spans 14 amino acids. The CDR3 is CASSQQVLKDIQYF. CDR3 nucleotide sequence: TGTGCCAGCAGTCAACAGGTCCTGAAGGACATTCAGTACTTC.

The chain has TRBV9 and TRBJ1-5, with D perhaps matching TRBD1 (5 bases). The germline V gene has CDR1 SGDLS and CDR2 YYNGEE. V lost 4 bases and J lost 0, with 11 bases in between. The CDR3 consists of 15 residues. The CDR3 region has the DNA TGTGCCAGCAGCCCCGGGGGTTTTAGCAATCAGCCCCAGCATTTT. Translated: CASSPGGFSNQPQHF.

The V gene is TRBV5-8, the J gene TRBJ1-2, with unresolved D. The CDR3 spans 16 residues. Germline V gene data show CDR1 as SGHTS and CDR2 as YDEGEE. V lost 4 bases, J lost 3 bases, and 19 bases lay in between. This CDR3 is CASSHRGVRSDYGYTF. CDR3 nucleotides: TGTGCCAGCAGCCACCGAGGAGTTCGGAGTGACTATGGCTACACCTTC.

The chain uses TRBV10-1 and TRBJ2-7; 10 bases match TRBD2. The V and J ends lost 4 bases and 7 bases, in that order; junction bases with no gene match: 7. This CDR3 region has 14 residues. Germline assignment: CDR1 WNHNN and CDR2 SYGVQD (reference sequence). CDR3 sequence reads: CASSVAGGSKEQYF. The CDR3 DNA reads as TGCGCCAGCAGTGTAGCGGGAGGCTCCAAGGAGCAGTACTTC.

The V gene is TRBV7-7, the J gene TRBJ2-5; the match to TRBD2 covers 13 bases. CDR3 size: 17 residues. The germline CDR1 and CDR2 sequences are SSHAT and FNYEAQ (reference sequence). V shed 0 bases and J 2 bases; nucleotides not matched to a gene: 3. The CDR3 is CASSLAGLAGVQETQYF. For the CDR3, the DNA is TGTGCCAGCAGCTTAGCCGGACTAGCGGGGGTGCAAGAGACCCAGTACTTC.